A single sample gave rise to the 14 T cell receptor beta chains below, sequenced in a study of neurological immune-mediated disorders. TCRdb re-called the 5' RACE reads through MiXCR, storing one row per CDR3 protein. The table lists tens of thousands of distinct CDR3 sequences, about 6% of them singletons. The material sequenced was CD4+ T cells from blood. These receptors all stem from a woman in her thirties or forties in good health.

This clonotype was picked up many times. The gene calls are TRBV10-3 and TRBJ1-5; 12 bases map to TRBD1. J was trimmed by 7 bases and V by 3 bases; bases with no gene match: 4. Germline V lookup: CDR1 ENHRY, CDR2 SYGVKD. This CDR3 spans 15 amino acids. In DNA form, the CDR3 reads TGTGCCATCAGTGACCGGGACAGGGGGCGACAGCCCCAGCATTTT. Translated, it gives CAISDRDRGRQPQHF.

This clonotype occurred many times. The genes are TRBV29-1 and TRBJ2-5, with 7 bases aligning to TRBD2. CDR1 SQVTM and CDR2 ANQGSEA come from the germline V gene. V trimming: 2 bases; J trimming: 4 bases; junction bases outside the gene matches: 13. The CDR3 has 16 amino acids. CDR3 DNA sequence: TGCAGCGTTGAATTCGCTAGCGGTTCTCGACTAGAGACCCAGTACTTC. Protein sequence: CSVEFASGSRLETQYF.

This clonotype was found many times. The chain combines TRBV28 with TRBJ2-7; 10 bases map to TRBD1. The CDR3 consists of 18 residues. Germline lookup yields CDR1 MDHEN and CDR2 SYDVKM. V lost 5 bases and J lost 2; bases outside the gene matches: 15. This chain's CDR3 is CASSLTRGQGPGAYEQYF. For the CDR3, the DNA is TGTGCCAGCAGTCTAACCCGGGGACAGGGGCCCGGTGCCTACGAGCAGTACTTC.

The sample holds many counts of this clonotype. The gene calls are TRBV12-3 or TRBV12-4 and TRBJ1-5, with TRBD1 matching 9 bases. CDR3 length equals 15 residues. Germline trimming cut 5 bases from V and 5 bases from J; bases unmatched to any gene: 7. The CDR3 spells CASSIRQGVDQPQHF. The DNA for the CDR3 is TGTGCCAGCAGTATCCGACAGGGGGTTGATCAGCCCCAGCATTTT.

The table lists this clonotype with many counts. J is TRBJ1-2 and V is TRBV5-5; possibly TRBD1 for D (6 bases). Trimming left V 4 bases short and J 8 bases short, with 27 bases between. This CDR3 comprises 17 residues. Germline V lookup: CDR1 SGHKS, CDR2 YYEKEE (reference sequence). The CDR3 region is CASSHVGTPGASGGYTF. DNA of the CDR3: TGTGCCAGCAGCCACGTAGGGACACCTGGGGCTAGTGGGGGCTACACCTTC.

This clonotype was counted many times. This chain uses TRBV5-1 with TRBJ2-2, with TRBD1 as a possible D gene (6 bases). With 3 bases removed from V and 7 bases from J, the gap between germline ends came to 13 bases. CDR1 and CDR2 (germline): SGHRS, YFSETQ. There are 14 residues in the CDR3. The CDR3 is CASSWNRAGGELFF. In DNA form, the CDR3 reads TGCGCCAGCAGCTGGAACAGGGCCGGCGGGGAGCTGTTTTTT.

This clonotype appeared many times. The chain links TRBV18 to TRBJ2-6; 7 nucleotides align to TRBD1. The CDR3 sequence is 15 residues long. CDR1 and CDR2 (germline): KGHSH, LQKENI. With 5 bases clipped from V and 2 bases from J, the junction kept 3 bases outside the gene matches. The CDR3 bases are TGTGCCAGCTCATCCACAGGGGCTGGGGCCAACGTCCTGACTTTC. Amino acids: CASSSTGAGANVLTF.

This clonotype was detected a few times. The J gene is TRBJ2-1, the V gene TRBV20-1; D gene unclear. Germline V gene data show CDR1 as DFQATT and CDR2 as SNEGSKA (reference sequence). The CDR3 consists of 12 residues. V gave up 3 bases and J gave up 5 bases, with 8 bases separating them. CDR3 loop: CSASLPHNEQFF. The DNA of the CDR3 is TGCAGTGCTAGTCTCCCCCACAATGAGCAGTTCTTC.

The table lists this clonotype with many counts. The genes are TRBV20-1 and TRBJ2-7; D possibly uses TRBD1 or TRBD2 (5 bases each). Trimming took off 2 bases at V and 7 bases at J, with 15 bases between the two ends. The CDR3 runs 13 residues. The V gene's germline CDR1 is DFQATT and CDR2 SNEGSKA (reference sequence). The CDR3 spells CSARPGHRGEQYF. The CDR3, as DNA: TGCAGTGCTAGACCTGGACACCGGGGTGAGCAGTACTTC.

There are many counts of this clonotype. CDR3 protein: CASSLTGSPREQYF. CDR3 DNA sequence: TGTGCCAGCAGTCTGACAGGGAGCCCCCGGGAGCAGTACTTC. The rearrangement uses TRBV28 and TRBJ2-7; TRBD1 agrees at 7 bases. The CDR3 extends over 14 amino acids. V lost 5 bases, J lost 7 bases, and 11 bases stayed unmatched. CDR1 is MDHEN and CDR2 is SYDVKM in the germline V gene.

As concerns this clonotype: A much more abundant neighbour one base away suggests this may be a read error. This chain links TRBV20-1 with TRBJ1-2, with unresolved D. This CDR3 is 13 amino acids long. V dropped 5 bases and J dropped 7 bases, with 17 bases sitting between them. Germline CDR1 and CDR2: DFQATT and SNEGSKA (reference sequence). The CDR3 DNA reads as TGCAGTGCTGACCCCCGGATGGATCTTGGCTACACCTTC. It encodes CSADPRMDLGYTF.

This clonotype occurred many times. The chain combines TRBV12-3 or TRBV12-4 with TRBJ2-2; D unresolved. V was trimmed by 5 bases and J by 4 bases, leaving 14 bases between them. CDR3 size: 15 residues. In DNA, the CDR3 is TGTGCCAGCAGTCTCCAGGCCGGGTCCACCGGGGAGCTGTTTTTT. Translating gives CASSLQAGSTGELFF.

The table lists this clonotype with many counts. The chain combines TRBV18 with TRBJ2-6; 12 positions match TRBD1. The CDR3 covers 18 residues. V dropped 5 bases and J dropped 2; count of bases not matched to a gene: 7. Germline values: CDR1 KGHSH, CDR2 LQKENI. CDR3 residues: CASSVSGTGGAGANVLTF. CDR3 DNA sequence: TGTGCCAGCTCAGTCTCCGGGACAGGGGGCGCTGGGGCCAACGTCCTGACTTTC.

Ten or more counts support this clonotype. This chain connects TRBV29-1 to TRBJ2-3; possible D gene TRBD2, 6 bases. The ends were cut back, 6 bases at V and 2 bases at J, with 12 bases in the middle. Germline CDR1 SQVTM, CDR2 ANQGSEA. There are 13 residues in the CDR3. CDR3: CSVRLVTTDTQYF. CDR3 nucleotides: TGCAGCGTGCGACTAGTTACCACAGATACGCAGTATTTT.